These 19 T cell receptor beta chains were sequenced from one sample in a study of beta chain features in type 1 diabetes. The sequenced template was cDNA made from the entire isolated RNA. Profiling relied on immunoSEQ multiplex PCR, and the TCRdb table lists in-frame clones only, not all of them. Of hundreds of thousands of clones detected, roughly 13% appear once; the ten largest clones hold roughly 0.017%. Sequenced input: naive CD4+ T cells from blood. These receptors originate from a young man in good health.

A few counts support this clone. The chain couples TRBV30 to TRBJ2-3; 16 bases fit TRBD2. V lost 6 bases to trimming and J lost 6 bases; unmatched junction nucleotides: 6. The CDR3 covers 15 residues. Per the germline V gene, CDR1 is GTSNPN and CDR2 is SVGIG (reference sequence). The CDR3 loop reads CACSPGLAGGDTQYF. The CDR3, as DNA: TGTGCCTGTTCTCCGGGACTAGCGGGGGGGGATACGCAGTATTTT.

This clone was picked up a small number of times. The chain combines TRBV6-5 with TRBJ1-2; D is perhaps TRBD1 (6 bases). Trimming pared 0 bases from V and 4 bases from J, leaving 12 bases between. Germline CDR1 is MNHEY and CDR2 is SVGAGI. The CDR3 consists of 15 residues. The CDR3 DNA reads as TGTGCCAGCAGTTACTCCGGGGGGCGCGCCTATGGCTACACCTTC. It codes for CASSYSGGRAYGYTF.

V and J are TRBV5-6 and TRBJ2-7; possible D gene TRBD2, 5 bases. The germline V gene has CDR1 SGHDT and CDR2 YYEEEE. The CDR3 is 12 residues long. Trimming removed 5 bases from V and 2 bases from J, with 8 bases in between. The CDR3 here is CASRAGTYEQYF. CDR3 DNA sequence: TGTGCCAGCAGAGCCGGGACCTACGAGCAGTACTTC.

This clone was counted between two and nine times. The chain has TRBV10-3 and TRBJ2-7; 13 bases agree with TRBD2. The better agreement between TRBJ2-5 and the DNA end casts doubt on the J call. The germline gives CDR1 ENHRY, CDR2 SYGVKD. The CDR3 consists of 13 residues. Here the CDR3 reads CATGLAGVETQYF. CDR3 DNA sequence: TGTGCCACCGGACTAGCGGGAGTAGAGACCCAGTACTTC.

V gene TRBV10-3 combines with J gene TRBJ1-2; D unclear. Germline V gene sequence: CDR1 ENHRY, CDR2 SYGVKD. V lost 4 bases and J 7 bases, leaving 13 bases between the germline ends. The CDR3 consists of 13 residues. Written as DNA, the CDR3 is TGTGCCATCAGTGGTGAGGGCGACGGTGGCTACACCTTC. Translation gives CAISGEGDGGYTF.

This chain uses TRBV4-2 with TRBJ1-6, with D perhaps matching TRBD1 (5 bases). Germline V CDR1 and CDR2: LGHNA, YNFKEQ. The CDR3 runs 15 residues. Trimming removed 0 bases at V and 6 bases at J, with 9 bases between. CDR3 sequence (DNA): TGTGCCAGCAGCCAAGAGCAGGGAGGTAATTCACCCCTCCACTTT. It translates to CASSQEQGGNSPLHF.

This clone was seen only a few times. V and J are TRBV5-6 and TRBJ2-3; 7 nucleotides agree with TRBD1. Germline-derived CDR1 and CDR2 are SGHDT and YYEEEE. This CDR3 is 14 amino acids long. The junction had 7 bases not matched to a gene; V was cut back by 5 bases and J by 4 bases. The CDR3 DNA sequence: TGTGCCAGCAGGCAAGGGGGCTGGGCAGATACGCAGTATTTT. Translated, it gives CASRQGGWADTQYF. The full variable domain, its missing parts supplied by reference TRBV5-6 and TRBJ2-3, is DAGVTQSPTHLIKTRGQQVTLRCSPKSGHDTVSWYQQALGQGPQFIFQYYEEEERQRGNFPDRFSGHQFPNYSSELNVNALLLGDSALYLCASRQGGWADTQYFGPGTRLTVL.

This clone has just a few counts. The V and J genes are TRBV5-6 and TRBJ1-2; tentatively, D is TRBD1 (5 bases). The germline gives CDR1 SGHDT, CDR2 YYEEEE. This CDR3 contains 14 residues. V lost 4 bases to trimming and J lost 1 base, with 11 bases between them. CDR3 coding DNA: TGTGCCAGCAGCCCGTCGACAGATAACTATGGCTACACCTTC. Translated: CASSPSTDNYGYTF.

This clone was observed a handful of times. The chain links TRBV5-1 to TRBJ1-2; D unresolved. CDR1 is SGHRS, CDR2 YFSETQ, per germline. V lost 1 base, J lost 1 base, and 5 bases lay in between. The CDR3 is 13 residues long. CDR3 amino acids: CASSLSINYGYTF. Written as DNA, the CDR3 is TGCGCCAGCAGCTTGTCCATTAACTATGGCTACACCTTC.

CDR3 nucleotide sequence: TGTGCCAGTAGTAAATACTCGGTTTCCAATCAGCCCCAGCATTTT. Amino acid sequence: CASSKYSVSNQPQHF. The chain recombines TRBV19 with TRBJ1-5; D is unresolved. CDR3 length: 15 residues. V shed 4 bases and J shed 3 bases, with 13 bases lying between them. CDR1 and CDR2 from the germline V gene are LNHDA and SQIVND (reference sequence).

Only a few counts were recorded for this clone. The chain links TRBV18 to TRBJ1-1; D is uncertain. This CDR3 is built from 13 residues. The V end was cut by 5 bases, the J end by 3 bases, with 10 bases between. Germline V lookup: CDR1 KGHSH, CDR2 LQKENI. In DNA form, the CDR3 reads TGTGCCAGCTCATCTTCAGGATACACTGAAGCTTTCTTT. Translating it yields CASSSSGYTEAFF.

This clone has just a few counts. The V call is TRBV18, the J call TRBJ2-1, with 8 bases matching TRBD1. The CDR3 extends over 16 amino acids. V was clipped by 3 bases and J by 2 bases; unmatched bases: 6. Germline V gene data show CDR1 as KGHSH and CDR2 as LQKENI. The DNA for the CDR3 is TGTGCCAGCTCACCCGGACAGGGAAGGGCCTACAATGAGCAGTTCTTC. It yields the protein CASSPGQGRAYNEQFF.

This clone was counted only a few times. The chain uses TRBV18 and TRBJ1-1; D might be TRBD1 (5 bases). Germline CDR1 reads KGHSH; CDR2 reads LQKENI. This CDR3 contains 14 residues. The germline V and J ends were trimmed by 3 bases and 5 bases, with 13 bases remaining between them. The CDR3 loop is CASSPRDGWTEAFF. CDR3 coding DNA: TGTGCCAGCTCACCGCGGGACGGGTGGACTGAAGCTTTCTTT.

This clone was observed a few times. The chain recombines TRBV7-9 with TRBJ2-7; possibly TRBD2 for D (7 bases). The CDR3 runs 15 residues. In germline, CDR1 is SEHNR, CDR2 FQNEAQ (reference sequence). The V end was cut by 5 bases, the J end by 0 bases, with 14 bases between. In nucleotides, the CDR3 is TGTGCCAGCAGCCTAGAGGCGGGGGCCTCCTACGAGCAGTACTTC. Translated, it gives CASSLEAGASYEQYF.

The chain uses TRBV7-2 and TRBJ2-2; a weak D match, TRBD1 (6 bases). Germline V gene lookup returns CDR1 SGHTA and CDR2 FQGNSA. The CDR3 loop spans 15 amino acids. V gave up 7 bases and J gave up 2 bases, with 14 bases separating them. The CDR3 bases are TGTGCCAGCACCCGACGGGACATAAACACCGGGGAGCTGTTTTTT. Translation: CASTRRDINTGELFF. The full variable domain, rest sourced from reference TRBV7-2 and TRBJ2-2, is GAGVSQSPSNKVTEKGKDVELRCDPISGHTALYWYRQSLGQGLEFLIYFQGNSAPDKSGLPSDRFSAERTGGSVSTLTIQRTQQEDSAVYLCASTRRDINTGELFFGEGSRLTVL.

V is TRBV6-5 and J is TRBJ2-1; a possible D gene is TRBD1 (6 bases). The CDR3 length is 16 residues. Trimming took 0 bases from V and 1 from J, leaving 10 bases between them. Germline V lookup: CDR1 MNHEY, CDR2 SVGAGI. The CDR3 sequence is CASSYSADRSYNEQFF. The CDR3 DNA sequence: TGTGCCAGCAGTTACTCGGCGGACAGATCCTACAATGAGCAGTTCTTC.

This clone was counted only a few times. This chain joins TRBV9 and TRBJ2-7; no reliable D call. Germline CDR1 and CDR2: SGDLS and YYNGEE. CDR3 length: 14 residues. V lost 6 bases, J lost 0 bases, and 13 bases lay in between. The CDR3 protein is CASTPGRSSYEQYF. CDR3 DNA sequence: TGTGCCAGCACCCCTGGCAGGTCCTCCTACGAGCAGTACTTC.

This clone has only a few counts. The CDR3 is CASGFGPSLHEQFF. The CDR3 DNA sequence: TGTGCCAGCGGGTTTGGGCCGTCCCTCCATGAGCAGTTCTTC. The chain employs TRBV6-6 and TRBJ2-1; no clear D gene. Germline-derived CDR1 and CDR2 are MNHNY and SVGAGI (reference sequence). This CDR3 has 14 amino acids. V dropped 8 bases and J dropped 8 bases, with 19 bases sitting between them.

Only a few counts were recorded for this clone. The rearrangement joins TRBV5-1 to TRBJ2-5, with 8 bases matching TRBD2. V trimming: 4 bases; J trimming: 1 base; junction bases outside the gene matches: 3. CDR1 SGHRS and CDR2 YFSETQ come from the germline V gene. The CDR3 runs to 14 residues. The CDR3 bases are TGCGCCAGCAGCCTCGGGACTAGCCAAGAGACCCAGTACTTC. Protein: CASSLGTSQETQYF.